The present TCR beta chain was sequenced within a study of blood T cell repertoires in COVID-19. Germline V gene sequence: CDR1 SGHDT, CDR2 YYEEEE. V shed 3 bases, J shed 4 bases, and the junction held 12 bases outside the gene matches. This CDR3 comprises 16 residues. The table lists this clone with a count of one. Authors' methods: The authors estimated nucleated cell counts from reference gene primer amplification. Sequencing used immunoSEQ multiplex PCR; TCRdb keeps in-frame clones, though not all of them. That table is the source of V, J and clone size, and D and trimming were worked out from the DNA. The sample carries 390,000 or so clones, around 87% recorded once.

This clonotype originated in a woman aged 25 to 39 with COVID-19, enrolled during active disease. Sequencing was done on a sample of peripheral blood. The chain is built from TRBV5-6 and TRBJ1-2; 7 bases map to TRBD1. This CDR3 is CASSWAGQEPLYGYTF. CDR3 DNA sequence: TGTGCCAGCAGCTGGGCCGGACAGGAGCCCCTCTATGGCTACACCTTC.